These 8 T cell receptor beta chains originate from one sample sequenced in a study of cytomegalovirus exposure and HLA in healthy donors. PCR was performed using 60 Vbeta and 13 Jbeta primers. The table came from immunoSEQ multiplex PCR; TCRdb's copy has only in-frame clones and leaves some out. The data show 130,000 or so clones, around 82% seen once. Source material: PBMCs. The receptors shown here come from a man younger than 35 in good health and CMV-seropositive.

The chain uses TRBV28 and TRBJ2-5, with D hard to call. The CDR3 is made up of 16 amino acids. Trimming stripped 6 bases from V and 2 bases from J, with 19 bases between. Germline lookup yields CDR1 MDHEN and CDR2 SYDVKM. CDR3 sequence reads: CASRPADSVKQETQYF. The CDR3 bases are TGTGCCAGCAGGCCTGCCGACTCCGTAAAACAAGAGACCCAGTACTTC.

This sequence joins TRBV19 and TRBJ1-5, with 10 bases fitting TRBD1. Losses at the gene ends were 3 bases for V and 3 bases for J; bases not matched to a gene: 2. This CDR3 is 15 amino acids long. Germline V lookup: CDR1 LNHDA, CDR2 SQIVND (reference sequence). CDR3 in DNA: TGTGCCAGTAGTATGGGACAGGGGATCAATCAGCCCCAGCATTTT. Protein: CASSMGQGINQPQHF.

The gene calls are TRBV2 and TRBJ2-7; 7 nucleotides agree with TRBD2. The CDR3 covers 14 residues. CDR1 and CDR2 (germline): SNHLY, FYNNEI. J lost 2 bases, V lost 4 bases, and 5 bases had no gene match. The CDR3 is CASSVGGVPYEQYF. The CDR3 nucleotides are TGTGCCAGCAGTGTGGGGGGGGTCCCCTACGAGCAGTACTTC.

J is TRBJ2-1 and V is TRBV6-1; 11 bases match TRBD2. Germline V gives CDR1 MNHNS, CDR2 SASEGT. V was pared by 4 bases and J by 4 bases, with 6 bases of the junction left unmatched. This CDR3 has 16 residues. The CDR3 is CASSVRLAGLYNEQFF. For the CDR3, the DNA is TGTGCCAGCAGTGTTAGACTAGCGGGATTGTACAATGAGCAGTTCTTC.

The V gene is TRBV11-2, the J gene TRBJ2-2, with 11 bases matching TRBD2. The CDR3 sequence is 19 residues long. Germline values: CDR1 SGHAT, CDR2 FQNNGV. V shed 4 bases and J 8 bases; nucleotides not matched to a gene: 18. CDR3 sequence (DNA): TGTGCCAGCAGCTCGCGGATTTTGAATAGCGGGAGGGCCTTGGGGGAGCTGTTTTTT. It codes for CASSSRILNSGRALGELFF.

This clone was seen a single time. The gene calls are TRBV6-1 and TRBJ1-2; D perhaps matches TRBD1 (5 bases). The CDR3 runs to 15 residues. Per the germline V gene, CDR1 is MNHNS and CDR2 is SASEGT. The germline V and J ends were trimmed by 6 bases and 4 bases, with 18 bases remaining between them. The CDR3 here is CASSELSGLSYGYTF. In nucleotides, the CDR3 is TGTGCCAGCAGCGAGCTCTCAGGGCTTAGCTATGGCTACACCTTC.

The chain combines TRBV28 with TRBJ2-7; 9 nucleotides line up with TRBD1. Trimming removed 4 bases from V and 4 bases from J; junction bases left unmatched: 5. The CDR3 spans 14 residues. Germline loops: CDR1 MDHEN, CDR2 SYDVKM. This CDR3 is CASSYRDRAYEQYF. The DNA for the CDR3 is TGTGCCAGCAGTTACCGGGACAGGGCGTACGAGCAGTACTTC.

The J gene is TRBJ2-1, the V gene TRBV28; D is undetermined. With 3 bases removed from V and 1 base from J, the gap between germline ends came to 10 bases. The CDR3 spans 15 residues. Germline V gene sequence: CDR1 MDHEN, CDR2 SYDVKM. The CDR3 spells CASSFLRSSYNEQFF. Written as DNA, the CDR3 is TGTGCCAGCAGTTTCCTACGTTCATCCTACAATGAGCAGTTCTTC.